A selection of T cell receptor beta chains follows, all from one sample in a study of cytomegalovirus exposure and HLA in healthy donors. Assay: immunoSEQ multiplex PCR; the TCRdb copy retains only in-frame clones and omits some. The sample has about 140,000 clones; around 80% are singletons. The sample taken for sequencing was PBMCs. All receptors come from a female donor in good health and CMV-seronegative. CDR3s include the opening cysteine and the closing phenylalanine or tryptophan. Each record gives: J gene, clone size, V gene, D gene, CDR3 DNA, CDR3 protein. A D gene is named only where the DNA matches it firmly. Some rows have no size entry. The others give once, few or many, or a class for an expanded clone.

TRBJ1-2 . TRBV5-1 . TGCGCCAGCAGCGCCTATACGGAGAATGGCTACACCTTC CASSAYTENGYTF
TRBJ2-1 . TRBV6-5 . TGTGCCAGCAGTTACTCGACGGGTCGTGAGCAGTTCTTC CASSYSTGREQFF
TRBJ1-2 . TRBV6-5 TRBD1 TGTGCCAGCAGCTTAGGGGGCGCCATCGATGGCTACACCTTC CASSLGGAIDGYTF
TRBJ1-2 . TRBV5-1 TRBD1 TGCGCCAGCAGCCCGGGGGGGGACAGGGAAGGCTACACCTTC CASSPGGDREGYTF
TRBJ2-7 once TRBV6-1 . TGTGCCAGCAGTGAAGCGCGCTCCTACGAGCAGTACTTC CASSEARSYEQYF
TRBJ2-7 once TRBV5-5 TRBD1 TGTGCCAGCAGCCCAGGGGGCGGCTACGAGCAGTACTTC CASSPGGGYEQYF
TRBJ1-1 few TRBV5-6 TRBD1 TGTGCCAGCAGCTCCGGGGGCATACAGGGGACTGAAGCTTTCTTT CASSSGGIQGTEAFF
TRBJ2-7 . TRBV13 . TGTGCCAGCAGCCCGACGGAGGGACCCTACGAGCAGTACTTC CASSPTEGPYEQYF
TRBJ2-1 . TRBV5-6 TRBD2 TGTGCCAGCAGCTTGGGTACCCCTAGCGGCTCCTACAATGAGCAGTTCTTC CASSLGTPSGSYNEQFF
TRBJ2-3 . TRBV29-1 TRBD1 TGCAGCGTTGAACACAGGGGGGTTGGCGTATTTTTT CSVEHRGVGVFF
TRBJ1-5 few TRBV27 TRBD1 TGTGCCAGCAGTGGTCACTACGGGACAGCTTGGGGCAATCAGCCCCAGCATTTT CASSGHYGTAWGNQPQHF
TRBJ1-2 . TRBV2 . TGTGCCAGCAGCCAGGGAAACTATGGCTACACCTTC CASSQGNYGYTF
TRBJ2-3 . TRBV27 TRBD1 TGTGCCAGCAGCCTAGGGACAGGCACAGATACGCAGTATTTT CASSLGTGTDTQYF
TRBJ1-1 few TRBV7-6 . TGTGCCACGCGGGACCTGTCTGAAGCTTTCTTT CATRDLSEAFF
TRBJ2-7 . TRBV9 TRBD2 TGTGCCAGCAGCGCCGAAGGGCTAGCGGACGAGCAGTACTTC CASSAEGLADEQYF
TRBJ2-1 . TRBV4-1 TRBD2 TGCGCCAGCAGCCAAGAACTAGCGCCATACTACAATGAGCAGTTCTTC CASSQELAPYYNEQFF
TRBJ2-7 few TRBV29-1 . TGCAGCGTCGGGGGTGAGGCATACGAGCAGTACTTC CSVGGEAYEQYF
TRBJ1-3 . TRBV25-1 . TGTGCCATTGACAGGTTGGTTCCCTCTGGAAACACCATATATTTT CAIDRLVPSGNTIYF
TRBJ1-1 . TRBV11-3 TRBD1 TGTGCCAGCAGCCTACGACAGGGTGACACTGAAGCTTTCTTT CASSLRQGDTEAFF
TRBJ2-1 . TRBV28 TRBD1 TGTGCCAGCAGTTCGGAACTACCGGGACAGGGCCGGTGGGATGAGCAGTTCTTC CASSSELPGQGRWDEQFF
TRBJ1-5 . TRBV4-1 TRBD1 TGCGCCAGCAGGCCGGAGGACAGGGGAATCAATCAGCCCCAGCATTTT CASRPEDRGINQPQHF
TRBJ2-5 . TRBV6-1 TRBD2 TGTGCCAGCAGTGAAGATAATAGCGGGAGTTTGGAGACCCAGTACTTC CASSEDNSGSLETQYF
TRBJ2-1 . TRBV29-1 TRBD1 TGCAGCGTTGGAAGGGGGCGGTTCTTC CSVGRGRFF
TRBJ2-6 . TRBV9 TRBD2 TGTGCCAGCAGCCCAGACCTTGGGGCGGGAGGGATCTCTGGGGCCAACGTCCTGACTTTC CASSPDLGAGGISGANVLTF
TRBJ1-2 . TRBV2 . TGTGCCAGCAGTCCCCCAGGGTACTATGGCTACACCTTC CASSPPGYYGYTF
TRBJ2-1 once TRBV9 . TGTGCCAGCAGCGTAGGGGTGAGCGAATCGAATGAGCAGTTCTTC CASSVGVSESNEQFF
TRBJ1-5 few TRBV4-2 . TGTGCCAGCAGCCCCAGTTATAGCAATCAGCCCCAGCATTTT CASSPSYSNQPQHF
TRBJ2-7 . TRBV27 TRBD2 TGTGCCAGCAGTACCCAGCGGGAGGGCCTATACGAGCAGTACTTC CASSTQREGLYEQYF
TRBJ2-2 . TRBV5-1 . TGCGCCAGCAGCTTGGAGGGGGACACGAACACCGGGGAGCTGTTTTTT CASSLEGDTNTGELFF
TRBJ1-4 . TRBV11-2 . TGTGCCAGCAGCGTCGCCCCCTACAGTCCAACTAATGAAAAACTGTTTTTT CASSVAPYSPTNEKLFF
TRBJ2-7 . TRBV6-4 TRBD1 TGTGCCAGCAGTGCCGGCAGGGGGTACGAGCAGTACTTC CASSAGRGYEQYF
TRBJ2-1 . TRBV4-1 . TGCGCCAGCAGCCAAGTTCCAGATTCCTACAATGAGCAGTTCTTC CASSQVPDSYNEQFF
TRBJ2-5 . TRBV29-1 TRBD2 TGCAGCGTTGAAGACTTCCGGGGGGGGCGGGCAGAGACCCAGTACTTC CSVEDFRGGRAETQYF
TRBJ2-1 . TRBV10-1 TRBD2 TGCGCCAGCAGTGTAGCGGGAGGGGTTTGGGATGAGCAGTTCTTC CASSVAGGVWDEQFF
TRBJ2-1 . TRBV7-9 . TGTGCCAGCAGCTTAGGAGGGCGGGATGAGCAGTTCTTC CASSLGGRDEQFF
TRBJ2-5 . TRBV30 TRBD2 TGTGCCTGGACCCCGGGACTAGCGGGAGAGACCCAGTACTTC CAWTPGLAGETQYF
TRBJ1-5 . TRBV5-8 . TGTGCCAGCAGCTCCGGACAGAGCAATCAGCCCCAGCATTTT CASSSGQSNQPQHF
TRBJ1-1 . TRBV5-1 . TGCGCCAGCAGCTTGTATCCGGACATGAACACTGAAGCTTTCTTT CASSLYPDMNTEAFF
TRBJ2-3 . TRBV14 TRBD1 TGTGCCAGCAGCCCGGACAGGGGGATTCAGTATTTT CASSPDRGIQYF
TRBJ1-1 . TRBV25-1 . TGTGCCAGCAGCTATCCCGCAAACACTGAAGCTTTCTTT CASSYPANTEAFF
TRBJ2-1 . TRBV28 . TGTGCCAGCAGTTTATTGGTCCCCGAGGGTGAGCAGTTCTTC CASSLLVPEGEQFF
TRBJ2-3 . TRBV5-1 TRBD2 TGCGCCAGCAGACCAACAAGCGGGGCGGGGGGCACAGATACGCAGTATTTT CASRPTSGAGGTDTQYF
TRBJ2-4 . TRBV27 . TGTGCCAGCAGTTTATCCGCAGGGCTAGCCAAAAACATTCAGTACTTC CASSLSAGLAKNIQYF
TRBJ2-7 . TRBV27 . TGTGCCAGCAGTTTCGGAGCCTCCTACGAGCAGTACTTC CASSFGASYEQYF
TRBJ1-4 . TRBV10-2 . TGCGCCAGCAGTGATTTACAGGGTCAGGATGAAAAACTGTTTTTT CASSDLQGQDEKLFF
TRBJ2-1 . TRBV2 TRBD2 TGTGCCAGCAGTGAGGGACTAGCGGGAGGGCGAGGCAATGAGCAGTTCTTC CASSEGLAGGRGNEQFF
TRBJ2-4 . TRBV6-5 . TGTGCCAGCAGTACCTATCCGGGGAGCCCCGATGGGTACTTC CASSTYPGSPDGYF
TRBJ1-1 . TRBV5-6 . TGTGCCAGCAGCTTGGTAATGAACACTGAAGCTTTCTTT CASSLVMNTEAFF
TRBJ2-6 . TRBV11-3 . TGTGCCAGCAGCTCCTCCTCTGGGGCCAACGTCCTGACTTTC CASSSSSGANVLTF
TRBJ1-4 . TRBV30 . TGTGCCTGGAGTTCAGGGGTAGGAAAACTGTTTTTT CAWSSGVGKLFF
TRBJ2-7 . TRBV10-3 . TGTGCCATCAGTGACCCTAACGTATACGAGCAGTACTTC CAISDPNVYEQYF
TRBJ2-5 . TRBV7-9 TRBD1 TGTGCCAGCAGCTATGGGACAGGGCAAGAGACCCAGTACTTC CASSYGTGQETQYF
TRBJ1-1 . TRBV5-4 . TGTGCCAGCAGCTTGGGGCCGAACACTGAAGCTTTCTTT CASSLGPNTEAFF
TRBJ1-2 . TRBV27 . TGTGCCAGCAGTTTAGCGGGATACGGGGGCTACACCTTC CASSLAGYGGYTF
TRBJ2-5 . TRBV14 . TGTGCCAGCAGCCAAGTAGATGCTTTTCAAGAGACCCAGTACTTC CASSQVDAFQETQYF
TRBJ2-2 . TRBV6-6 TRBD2 TGTGCTAGCGGGAGGGCCGGCGGGGAGCTGTTTTTT CASGRAGGELFF
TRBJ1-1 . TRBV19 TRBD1 TGTGCCAGTTGGACAGGCAAACAGAGCACTGAAGCTTTCTTT CASWTGKQSTEAFF